The 26 T cell receptor beta chains reported below all come from one sample, sequenced in a study of read filtering for tumor transcriptome and immune sequencing (dated by TCRdb to the early 2020s). Sequenced on an Illumina HiSeq 4000. TCR libraries were built from roughly 370 ng RNA with the Immunoverse kit, using molecular barcoded adaptors covering alpha/delta and beta/gamma chains. The public reads were reprocessed in TCRdb via fastp at Q25 and MiXCR, keeping in-frame beta chains. Each CDR3 protein gets just one entry, which takes the most common genes and DNA from the rows behind it. Present in this sample are 35,000 to 50,000 distinct CDR3 sequences, 15% to 20% of which were seen just once. The top ten clones comprise more than 30% of the sample. Sequencing input: a population of CD138-negative cells sorted from bone marrow. The cell subset or site label, as the study defines it: bone marrow mononuclear cells depleted of CD138+ plasma/myeloma cells by negative magnetic selection. These receptors originate from a donor aged 40 or older with multiple myeloma.

The table lists this clonotype with many counts. The chain employs TRBV4-3 and TRBJ2-1; TRBD2 aligns across 12 bases. Germline V CDR1 and CDR2: LGHNA, YSLEER. The CDR3 has 16 residues. Germline trimming cut 1 base from V and 4 bases from J; bases unmatched to any gene: 2. The CDR3 DNA sequence: TGCGCCAGCAGCCAAGGGACTAGCGGGGTTTACAATGAGCAGTTCTTC. Protein: CASSQGTSGVYNEQFF.

The rearrangement uses TRBV19 and TRBJ2-7; TRBD2 is a possible D gene (7 bases). Per the germline V gene, CDR1 is LNHDA and CDR2 is SQIVND (reference sequence). The V and J ends lost 6 bases and 2 bases respectively, with 23 bases between them. CDR3 length: 17 amino acids. The CDR3 DNA reads as TGTGCCAGTAGCAGACTAGCCGGTCCCGAGGGGGCCTACGAGCAGTACTTC. Translating gives CASSRLAGPEGAYEQYF.

In this sample, this clonotype turned up many times. The rearrangement uses TRBV28 and TRBJ2-3, with D perhaps matching TRBD2 (5 bases). V was clipped by 2 bases and J by 1 base, with 16 bases between them. CDR1 is MDHEN, CDR2 SYDVKM, per germline. The CDR3 has 17 amino acids. The CDR3 sequence: CASSLRAGPRGTDTQYF. The CDR3 bases are TGTGCCAGCAGTTTAAGGGCGGGCCCCAGAGGCACAGATACGCAGTATTTT.

By share, this clonotype counts as medium-sized. The chain is built from TRBV9 and TRBJ2-1, with TRBD2 identical over 9 bases. J was trimmed by 8 bases and V by 0 bases; bases with no gene match: 6. The germline V gene has CDR1 SGDLS and CDR2 YYNGEE. The CDR3 has 15 amino acids. The CDR3 is CASSVVGTSPHEQFF. CDR3 in DNA: TGTGCCAGCAGCGTAGTCGGGACTAGCCCCCATGAGCAGTTCTTC.

This clonotype occurred many times. The chain joins TRBV28 to TRBJ2-7, with unresolved D. The germline V gene encodes CDR1 MDHEN and CDR2 SYDVKM. V was pared by 5 bases and J by 3 bases, with 5 bases between. The CDR3 length is 11 residues. CDR3 sequence reads: CASSVYYEQYF. The CDR3 coding sequence is TGTGCCAGCAGTGTCTACTACGAGCAGTACTTC.

This clonotype was observed many times. The chain carries TRBV20-1 and TRBJ2-1; 9 bases align to TRBD2. Germline V gene sequence: CDR1 DFQATT, CDR2 SNEGSKA (reference sequence). The length of the CDR3 is 14 residues. V lost 3 bases and J lost 5; bases outside the gene matches: 5. CDR3 loop: CSASGGRADNEQFF. The CDR3 nucleotides are TGCAGTGCTAGTGGCGGGAGGGCCGACAATGAGCAGTTCTTC.

Many counts were recorded for this clonotype. The V and J genes are TRBV6-5 and TRBJ1-1, with 9 bases fitting TRBD1. V shed 6 bases, J shed 11 bases, and the junction held 10 bases outside the gene matches. The CDR3 is 13 residues long. Germline CDR1 is MNHEY and CDR2 is SVGAGI. CDR3 loop: CASSTPGQGPAFF. CDR3 bases: TGTGCCAGCAGCACGCCGGGACAGGGCCCGGCTTTCTTT.

This clonotype was found many times. The chain has TRBV7-9 and TRBJ2-2; the match to TRBD1 covers 9 bases. V was pared by 5 bases and J by 0 bases, with 7 bases of the junction left unmatched. Germline V gene data show CDR1 as SEHNR and CDR2 as FQNEAQ (reference sequence). The CDR3 consists of 17 residues. CDR3 coding DNA: TGTGCCAGCAGCCCGCTCGGGACAGGGTCGAACACCGGGGAGCTGTTTTTT. This sequence encodes CASSPLGTGSNTGELFF.

This clonotype was seen many times. The rearrangement uses TRBV2 and TRBJ2-1, with no clear D. The CDR3 is 11 residues long. CDR1 and CDR2 (germline): SNHLY, FYNNEI. V was cut by 5 bases and J by 8 bases, with 7 bases left in between. This chain's CDR3 is CASSIIDEQFF. The CDR3 DNA reads TGTGCCAGCAGTATTATAGATGAGCAGTTCTTC.

This clonotype appeared many times. V and J are TRBV6-2 or TRBV6-3 and TRBJ1-1; D possibly corresponds to TRBD1 (5 bases). V was pared by 2 bases and J by 2 bases, with 6 bases between. Germline CDR1 is MNHEY and CDR2 is SVGEGT. The CDR3 sequence is 13 residues long. CDR3 region: CASSYRDNTEAFF. The CDR3 nucleotides are TGTGCCAGCAGTTACCGGGACAACACTGAAGCTTTCTTT.

Many counts were recorded for this clonotype. The chain is built from TRBV20-1 and TRBJ2-7; the match to TRBD2 covers 7 bases. Germline V lookup: CDR1 DFQATT, CDR2 SNEGSKA (reference sequence). This CDR3 region has 19 residues. J was trimmed by 4 bases and V by 2 bases; bases with no gene match: 23. This CDR3 is CSARPSSGPIPQAPYEQYF. The CDR3 DNA reads as TGCAGTGCTAGACCTTCTAGCGGACCTATCCCCCAGGCCCCTTACGAGCAGTACTTC.

This sequence joins TRBV20-1 and TRBJ2-5; TRBD2 matches 13 bases. After removal of 6 bases from V and 5 bases from J, the junction contained 6 bases not matched to a gene. Per germline, CDR1 DFQATT and CDR2 SNEGSKA (reference sequence). This CDR3 contains 14 residues. As DNA, the CDR3 is TGCAGTGCGTCCGGGACTAGCGGGATGGAGACCCAGTACTTC. The encoded protein is CSASGTSGMETQYF.

This clonotype was detected many times. The chain has TRBV20-1 and TRBJ2-3; no clear D gene. This CDR3 contains 15 residues. In germline, CDR1 is DFQATT, CDR2 SNEGSKA (reference sequence). Trimming pared 3 bases from V and 2 bases from J, leaving 15 bases between. DNA of the CDR3: TGCAGTGCTAGGTCTATTACCCGGGCCACAGATACGCAGTATTTT. Its translation: CSARSITRATDTQYF.

This clonotype was counted many times. The chain carries TRBV3-1 and TRBJ2-1; D call uncertain. CDR1 LGHDT and CDR2 YNNKEL come from the germline V gene (reference sequence). The ends were cut back, 4 bases at V and 11 bases at J, with 9 bases in the middle. The CDR3 sequence is 11 residues long. The CDR3 DNA is TGTGCCAGCAGCCGGGGTACACAGCAGTTCTTC. It specifies CASSRGTQQFF.

In its sample, this clonotype was seen a few times. The CDR3 region is CSALSGLAAQETQYF. The CDR3 DNA is TGCAGTGCCCTTTCAGGGCTAGCGGCCCAAGAGACCCAGTACTTC. The chain couples TRBV20-1 to TRBJ2-5, with 7 bases fitting TRBD2. J was trimmed by 1 base and V by 6 bases; bases with no gene match: 11. Germline V gene lookup returns CDR1 DFQATT and CDR2 SNEGSKA (reference sequence). The CDR3 has 15 amino acids.

This clonotype was seen many times. The rearrangement links TRBV7-2 to TRBJ2-3; no definite D call. CDR3 length: 11 residues. Germline values: CDR1 SGHTA, CDR2 FQGNSA. Trimming took off 6 bases at V and 3 bases at J, with 4 bases between the two ends. CDR3 amino acids: CASRRTDTQYF. The CDR3, as DNA: TGTGCCAGCAGACGTACAGATACGCAGTATTTT.

This clonotype was detected ten times or more. V usage is TRBV19 and J usage is TRBJ2-3; 8 bases fit TRBD2. The CDR3 spans 16 residues. The germline CDR1 and CDR2 sequences are LNHDA and SQIVND (reference sequence). J gave up 2 bases and V 1 base, and 5 bases lay outside the gene matches. CDR3 nucleotides: TGTGCCAGTAGTATAGTTCAAGCGGGAGCCACAGATACGCAGTATTTT. Translation: CASSIVQAGATDTQYF.

Only a few counts were recorded for this clonotype. The junction departs from germline at one end; a sequencing error may be responsible. The chain joins TRBV20-1 to TRBJ2-5; TRBD1 might be the D (6 bases). The CDR3 is 13 residues long. Germline CDR1 is DFQATT and CDR2 is SNEGSKA (reference sequence). CDR3 bases: TGCAGTGCGAGAGGGACACCGCAAGAGACCCAGTACTTC. Amino acids: CSARGTPQETQYF.

J is TRBJ1-2 and V is TRBV6-1; a weak D match, TRBD1 (6 bases). Germline V gene data show CDR1 as MNHNS and CDR2 as SASEGT. Trimming shortened V by 2 bases and J by 0 bases, and 25 bases separated the two germline ends. CDR3 length: 20 residues. CDR3 protein: CASSEPTGGHQYPPNYGYTF. DNA of the CDR3: TGTGCCAGCAGTGAACCAACTGGGGGACACCAGTACCCTCCTAACTATGGCTACACCTTC.

This clonotype was seen ten or more times. The J gene is TRBJ2-1, the V gene TRBV12-3 or TRBV12-4, with D uncertain. V shed 7 bases and J shed 0 bases, with 10 bases lying between them. The CDR3 totals 14 residues. CDR3 protein: CASTPDSSYNEQFF. The CDR3 nucleotides are TGTGCCAGCACCCCCGATAGCTCCTACAATGAGCAGTTCTTC.

The chain uses TRBV7-2 and TRBJ2-7; D not certain. With 1 base removed from V and 5 bases from J, the gap between germline ends came to 15 bases. This CDR3 is 15 amino acids long. The germline V gene encodes CDR1 SGHTA and CDR2 FQGNSA. The CDR3 DNA reads as TGTGCCAGCAGCTTAGAGGCCCTAATCCGGGACGAGCAGTACTTC. It is translated as CASSLEALIRDEQYF.

Points on this clonotype: Since a much larger clone is just one base distant, this may be a read error. The conserved phenylalanine or tryptophan is not found at the CDR3 terminus, so this likely reflects a read error. The J gene is TRBJ2-7, the V gene TRBV7-2, with 14 bases that match TRBD2. The CDR3 has 14 residues. In germline, CDR1 is SGHTA, CDR2 FQGNSA. With 5 bases clipped from V and 5 bases from J, the junction kept 2 bases outside the gene matches. The CDR3, as DNA: TGTGCCAGCAGCGTGGGACTAGCGGGAGACGAGCAGTACCTC. It encodes CASSVGLAGDEQYL.

This clonotype has at least ten counts. CDR3 nucleotides: TGCAGTGCTCAAAGCGGGACGTCTTCCTACAATGAGCAGTTCTTC. Amino acid sequence: CSAQSGTSSYNEQFF. The chain recombines TRBV20-1 with TRBJ2-1; 7 nucleotides match TRBD2. This CDR3 comprises 15 residues. The germline CDR1 and CDR2 sequences are DFQATT and SNEGSKA (reference sequence). J lost 1 base, V lost 5 bases, and 8 bases had no gene match.

This clonotype was recorded at least ten times. This sequence is one base from a far larger clone and is likely a read error. This chain links TRBV12-3 or TRBV12-4 with TRBJ2-1; D is unclear. Trimming pared 3 bases from V and 4 bases from J, leaving 16 bases between. There are 16 residues in the CDR3. The CDR3, as DNA: TGTGCCAGCAGTTTTTTCACGGAACAGCGTTACAATGAGCAGTTCTTC. It specifies CASSFFTEQRYNEQFF.

This clonotype appeared many times. The chain is built from TRBV29-1 and TRBJ2-1; 8 bases line up with TRBD1. The V gene end was trimmed by 7 bases and the J gene end by 2 bases; junction bases not matched to a gene: 7. Germline V lookup: CDR1 SQVTM, CDR2 ANQGSEA. This CDR3 has 14 amino acids. The CDR3 DNA follows: TGCAGCGACCAGTCACAGGGGGCCTACAATGAGCAGTTCTTC. It encodes CSDQSQGAYNEQFF.

This clonotype was detected ten times or more. V gene TRBV2 combines with J gene TRBJ2-7, with a weak D call TRBD1 (6 bases). This CDR3 is 12 amino acids long. Germline V gives CDR1 SNHLY, CDR2 FYNNEI. Trimming took 5 bases from V and 3 from J, leaving 8 bases between them. The CDR3: CASSTQGYEQYF. CDR3 nucleotides: TGTGCCAGCAGTACACAGGGCTACGAGCAGTACTTC.